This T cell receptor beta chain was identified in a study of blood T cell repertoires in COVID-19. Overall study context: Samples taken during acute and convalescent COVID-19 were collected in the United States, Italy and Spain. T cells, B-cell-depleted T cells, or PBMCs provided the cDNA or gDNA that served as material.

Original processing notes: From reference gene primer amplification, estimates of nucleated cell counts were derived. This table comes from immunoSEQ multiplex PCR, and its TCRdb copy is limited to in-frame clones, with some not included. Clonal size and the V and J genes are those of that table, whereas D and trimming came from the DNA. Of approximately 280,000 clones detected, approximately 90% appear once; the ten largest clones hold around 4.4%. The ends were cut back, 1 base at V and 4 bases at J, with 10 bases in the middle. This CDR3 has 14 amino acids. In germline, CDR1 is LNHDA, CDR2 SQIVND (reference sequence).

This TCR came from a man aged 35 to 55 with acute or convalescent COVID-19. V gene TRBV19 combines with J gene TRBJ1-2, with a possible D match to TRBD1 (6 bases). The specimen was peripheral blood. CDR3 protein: CASSIGPGVYGYTF. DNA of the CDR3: TGTGCCAGTAGTATAGGACCAGGGGTCTATGGCTACACCTTC.